This TCR beta chain was captured by sequencing in a study of blood T cells in healthy people across ages. Study results and limitations: Expanded clonotype changes were possibly confounded by unknown donor CMV status. Whereas aged donors had fewer naive CD4+ cells, long-lived donors had more of them and higher diversity.

J gave up 6 bases and V 5 bases, and 9 bases lay outside the gene matches. There are 16 residues in the CDR3. CDR1 is SGHTA, CDR2 FQGNSA, per germline. The people who gave samples were healthy Caucasians from Russia, aged about 6 to 100. Total RNA, at least 5 micrograms per sample, was extracted from PBMCs. The authors ran a second PCR of roughly 6 to 12 cycles using a sample-barcoded 5' primer and a J-beta primer mix. TCRdb passed the 5' RACE reads through MiXCR, listing each CDR3 protein once. Of fewer than 750,000 distinct CDR3 sequences in the sample, around half are singletons; the top ten hold 20% to 25%. Remarks on this clonotype: Its antigen is as yet unknown.

The sequence was obtained from an elderly man in good health. Sample: blood. The gene calls are TRBV7-2 and TRBJ2-4; 11 bases line up with TRBD2. The CDR3 coding sequence is TGTGCCAGCAGCCCGGGACTAGCGGTGGGGGGAAACATTCAGTACTTC. Protein sequence: CASSPGLAVGGNIQYF.